This T cell receptor (beta chain) emerged from a study of cytomegalovirus exposure and HLA in healthy donors. Study-level background: Among the approximately 430 donors who were genotyped, approximately 76% fell in the genetic ancestry cluster that is associated with self-reported Caucasian donors. Overall study findings and caveats: TCR beta chain V- and J-gene trimming was linked, in a later analysis, to a missense variant in DCLRE1C. Being indistinguishable, some V segments were excluded, TRBV6-2 and TRBV6-3 among them.

The ends were cut back, 1 base at V and 1 base at J, with 9 bases in the middle. The CDR3 length is 15 residues. Per the germline V gene, CDR1 is SEHNR and CDR2 is FQNEAQ (reference sequence). About this clone itself: The antigen is undetermined.

The PCR contained 60 Vbeta and 13 Jbeta primers. The protocol was immunoSEQ multiplex PCR, while the TCRdb copy is restricted to in-frame clones and leaves out a portion. The data show about 150,000 clones, approximately 77% seen once. The sequenced sample was PBMCs. The chain joins TRBV7-9 to TRBJ2-3; tentative D call: TRBD2 (5 bases). This TCR derives from a man aged 18 to 29 in good health and CMV-seronegative. CDR3 in amino acids: CASSLGDSGTDTQYF. CDR3 nucleotide sequence: TGTGCCAGCAGCTTAGGCGATAGCGGCACAGATACGCAGTATTTT.